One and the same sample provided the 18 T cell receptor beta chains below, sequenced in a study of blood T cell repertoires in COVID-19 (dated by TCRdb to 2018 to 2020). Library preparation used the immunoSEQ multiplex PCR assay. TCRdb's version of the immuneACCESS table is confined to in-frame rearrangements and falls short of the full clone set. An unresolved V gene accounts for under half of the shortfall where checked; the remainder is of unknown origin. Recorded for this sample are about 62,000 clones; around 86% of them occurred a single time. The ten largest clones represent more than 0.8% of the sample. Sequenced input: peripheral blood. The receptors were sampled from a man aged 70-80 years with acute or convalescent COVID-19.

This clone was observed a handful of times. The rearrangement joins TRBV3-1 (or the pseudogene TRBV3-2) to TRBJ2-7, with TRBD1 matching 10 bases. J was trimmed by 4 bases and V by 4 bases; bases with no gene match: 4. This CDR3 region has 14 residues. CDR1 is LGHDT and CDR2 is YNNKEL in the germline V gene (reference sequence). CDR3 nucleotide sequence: TGTGCCAGCAGCCGGGGACAGGGGAAGTACGAGCAGTACTTC. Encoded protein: CASSRGQGKYEQYF.

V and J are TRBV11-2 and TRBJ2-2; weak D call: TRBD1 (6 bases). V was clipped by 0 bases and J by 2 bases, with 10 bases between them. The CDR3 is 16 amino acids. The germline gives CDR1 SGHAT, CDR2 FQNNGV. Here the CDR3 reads CASSLEGHSNTGELFF. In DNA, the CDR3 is TGTGCCAGCAGCTTAGAGGGACACTCCAACACCGGGGAGCTGTTTTTT.

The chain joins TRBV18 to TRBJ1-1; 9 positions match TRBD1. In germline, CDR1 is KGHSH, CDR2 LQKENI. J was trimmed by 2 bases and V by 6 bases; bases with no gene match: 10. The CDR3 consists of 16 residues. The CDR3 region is CASSFGTGMGNTEAFF. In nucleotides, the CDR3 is TGTGCCAGCTCGTTCGGGACAGGGATGGGTAACACTGAAGCTTTCTTT.

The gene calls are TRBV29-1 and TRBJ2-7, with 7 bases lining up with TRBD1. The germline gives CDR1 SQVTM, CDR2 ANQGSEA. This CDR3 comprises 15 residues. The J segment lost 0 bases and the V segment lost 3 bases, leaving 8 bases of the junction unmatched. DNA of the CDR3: TGCAGCGTTGACAATATGGCAGGGGGCTCCTACGAGCAGTACTTC. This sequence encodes CSVDNMAGGSYEQYF.

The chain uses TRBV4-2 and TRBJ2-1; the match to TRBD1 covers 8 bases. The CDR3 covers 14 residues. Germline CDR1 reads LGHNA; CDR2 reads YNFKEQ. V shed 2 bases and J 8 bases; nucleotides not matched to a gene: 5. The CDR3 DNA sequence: TGTGCCAGCAGCCAACCAGACAGGGGCGATGAGCAGTTCTTC. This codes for CASSQPDRGDEQFF.

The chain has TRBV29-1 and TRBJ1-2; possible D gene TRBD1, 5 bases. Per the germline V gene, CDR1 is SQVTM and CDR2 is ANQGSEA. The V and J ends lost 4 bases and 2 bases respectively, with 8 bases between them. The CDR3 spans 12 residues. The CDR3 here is CSVGNRNYGYTF. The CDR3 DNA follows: TGCAGCGTTGGGAACAGGAACTATGGCTACACCTTC.

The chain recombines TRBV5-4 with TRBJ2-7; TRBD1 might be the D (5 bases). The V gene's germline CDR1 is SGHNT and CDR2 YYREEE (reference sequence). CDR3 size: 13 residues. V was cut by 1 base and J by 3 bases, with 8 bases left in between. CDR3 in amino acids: CASSLTGRYEQYF. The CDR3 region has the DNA TGTGCCAGCAGCTTGACAGGCCGCTACGAGCAGTACTTC.

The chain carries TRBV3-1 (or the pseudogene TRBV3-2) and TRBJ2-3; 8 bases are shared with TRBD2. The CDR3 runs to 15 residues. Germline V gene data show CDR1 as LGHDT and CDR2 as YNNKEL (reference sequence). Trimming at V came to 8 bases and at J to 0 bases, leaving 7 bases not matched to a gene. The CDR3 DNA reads TGTGCCAGCCGTCAGGGCGGGAGGAGCACAGATACGCAGTATTTT. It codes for CASRQGGRSTDTQYF.

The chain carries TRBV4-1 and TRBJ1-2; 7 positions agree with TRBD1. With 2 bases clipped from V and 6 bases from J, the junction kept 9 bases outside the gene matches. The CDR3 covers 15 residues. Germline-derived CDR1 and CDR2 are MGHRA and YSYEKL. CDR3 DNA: TGCGCCAGCAGCCAACACAGGGGAAGTAGGGATGGCTACACCTTC. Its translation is CASSQHRGSRDGYTF.

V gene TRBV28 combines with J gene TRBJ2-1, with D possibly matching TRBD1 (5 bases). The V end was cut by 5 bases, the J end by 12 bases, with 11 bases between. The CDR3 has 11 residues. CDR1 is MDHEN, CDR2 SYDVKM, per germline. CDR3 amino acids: CASSPRQGQFF. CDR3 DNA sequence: TGTGCCAGCAGTCCTCGGCAGGGGCAGTTCTTC. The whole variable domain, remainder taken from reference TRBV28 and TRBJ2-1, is DVKVTQSSRYLVKRTGEKVFLECVQDMDHENMFWYRQDPGLGLRLIYFSYDVKMKEKGDIPEGYSVSREKKERFSLILESASTNQTSMYLCASSPRQGQFFGPGTRLTVL.

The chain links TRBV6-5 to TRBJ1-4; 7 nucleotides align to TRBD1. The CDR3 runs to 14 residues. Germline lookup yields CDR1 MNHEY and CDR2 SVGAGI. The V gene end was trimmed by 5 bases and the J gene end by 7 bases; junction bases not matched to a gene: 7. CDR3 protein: CASSITGESEKLFF. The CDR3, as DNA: TGTGCCAGCAGTATTACAGGGGAGAGTGAAAAACTGTTTTTT.

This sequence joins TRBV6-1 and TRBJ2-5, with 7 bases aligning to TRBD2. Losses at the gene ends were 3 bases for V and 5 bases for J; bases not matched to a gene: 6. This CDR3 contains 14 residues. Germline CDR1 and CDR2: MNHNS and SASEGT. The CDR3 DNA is TGTGCCAGCAGTGACGCCAGCGGGATTGAGACCCAGTACTTC. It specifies CASSDASGIETQYF.

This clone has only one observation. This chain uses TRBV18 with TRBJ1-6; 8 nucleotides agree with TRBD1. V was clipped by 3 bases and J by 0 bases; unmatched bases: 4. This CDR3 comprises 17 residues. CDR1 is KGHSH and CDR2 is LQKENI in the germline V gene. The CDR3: CASSPGTGHSYNSPLHF. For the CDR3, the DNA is TGTGCCAGCTCACCGGGGACAGGACACTCCTATAATTCACCCCTCCACTTT.

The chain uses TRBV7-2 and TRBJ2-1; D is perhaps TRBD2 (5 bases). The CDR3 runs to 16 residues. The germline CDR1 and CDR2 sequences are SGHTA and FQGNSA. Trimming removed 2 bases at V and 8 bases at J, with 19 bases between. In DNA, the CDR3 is TGTGCCAGCAGCTTATGGCTAGCAAATGATATGGATGAGCAGTTCTTC. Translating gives CASSLWLANDMDEQFF. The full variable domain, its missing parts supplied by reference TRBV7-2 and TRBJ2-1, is GAGVSQSPSNKVTEKGKDVELRCDPISGHTALYWYRQSLGQGLEFLIYFQGNSAPDKSGLPSDRFSAERTGGSVSTLTIQRTQQEDSAVYLCASSLWLANDMDEQFFGPGTRLTVL.

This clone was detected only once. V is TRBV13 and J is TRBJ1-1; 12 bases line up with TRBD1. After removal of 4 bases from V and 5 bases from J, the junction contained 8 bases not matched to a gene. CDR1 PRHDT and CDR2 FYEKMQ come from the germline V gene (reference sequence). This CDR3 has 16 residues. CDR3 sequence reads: CASSSRGTGGQTEAFF. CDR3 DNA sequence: TGTGCCAGCAGCTCCCGAGGGACAGGGGGCCAGACTGAAGCTTTCTTT.

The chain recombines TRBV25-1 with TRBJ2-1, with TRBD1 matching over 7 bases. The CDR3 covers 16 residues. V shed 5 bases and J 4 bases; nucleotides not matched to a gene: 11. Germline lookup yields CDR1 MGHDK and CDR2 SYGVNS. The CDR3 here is CASSSSGTETYNEQFF. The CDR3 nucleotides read TGTGCCAGCAGTTCCTCCGGGACAGAGACATACAATGAGCAGTTCTTC.

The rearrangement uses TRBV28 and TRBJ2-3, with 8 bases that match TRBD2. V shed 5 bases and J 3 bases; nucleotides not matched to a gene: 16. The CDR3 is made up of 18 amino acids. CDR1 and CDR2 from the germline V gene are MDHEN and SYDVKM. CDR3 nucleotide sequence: TGTGCCAGCAGTCCGGGAGGGTCGGGGCTAGCGAGTACAGATACGCAGTATTTT. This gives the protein CASSPGGSGLASTDTQYF.

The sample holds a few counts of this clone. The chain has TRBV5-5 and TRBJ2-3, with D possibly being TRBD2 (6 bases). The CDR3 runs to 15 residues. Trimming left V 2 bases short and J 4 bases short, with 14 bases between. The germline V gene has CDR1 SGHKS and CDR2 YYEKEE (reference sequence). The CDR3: CASSFSGVPADTQYF. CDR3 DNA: TGTGCCAGCAGCTTCTCGGGGGTTCCCGCAGATACGCAGTATTTT. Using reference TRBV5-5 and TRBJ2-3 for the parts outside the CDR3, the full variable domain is DAGVTQSPTHLIKTRGQQVTLRCSPISGHKSVSWYQQVLGQGPQFIFQYYEKEERGRGNFPDRFSARQFPNYSSELNVNALLLGDSALYLCASSFSGVPADTQYFGPGTRLTVL.